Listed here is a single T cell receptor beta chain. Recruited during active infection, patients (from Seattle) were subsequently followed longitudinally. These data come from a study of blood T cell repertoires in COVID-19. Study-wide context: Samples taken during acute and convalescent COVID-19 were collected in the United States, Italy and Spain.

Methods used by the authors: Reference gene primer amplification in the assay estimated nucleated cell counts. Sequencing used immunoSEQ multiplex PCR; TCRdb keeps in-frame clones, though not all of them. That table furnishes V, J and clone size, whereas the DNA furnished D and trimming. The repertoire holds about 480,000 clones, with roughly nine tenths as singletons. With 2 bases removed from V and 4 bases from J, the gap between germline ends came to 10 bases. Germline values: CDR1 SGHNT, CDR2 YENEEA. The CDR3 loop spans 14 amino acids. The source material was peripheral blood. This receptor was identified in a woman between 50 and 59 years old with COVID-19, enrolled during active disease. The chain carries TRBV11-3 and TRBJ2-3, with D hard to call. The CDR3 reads CASSLHFAADTQYF. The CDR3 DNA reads TGTGCCAGCAGCTTACATTTTGCGGCAGATACGCAGTATTTT.